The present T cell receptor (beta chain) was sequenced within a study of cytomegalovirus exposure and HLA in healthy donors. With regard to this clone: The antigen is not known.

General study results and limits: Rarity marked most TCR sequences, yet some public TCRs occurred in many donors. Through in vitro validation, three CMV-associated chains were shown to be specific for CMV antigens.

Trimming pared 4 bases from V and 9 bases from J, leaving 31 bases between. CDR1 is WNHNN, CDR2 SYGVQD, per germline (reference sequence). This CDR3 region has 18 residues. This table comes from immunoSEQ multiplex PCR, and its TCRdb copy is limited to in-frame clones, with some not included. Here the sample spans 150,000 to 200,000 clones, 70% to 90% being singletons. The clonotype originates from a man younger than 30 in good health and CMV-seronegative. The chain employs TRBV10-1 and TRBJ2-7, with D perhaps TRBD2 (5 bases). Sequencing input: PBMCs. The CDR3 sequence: CASSVVGFRFSPLSGQYF. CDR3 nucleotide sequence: TGCGCCAGCAGTGTCGTAGGGTTTAGATTTTCCCCATTGAGCGGGCAGTACTTC.